The clone carrying this T cell receptor (beta chain) came up a few times. Its specificity is not known. The CDR3 has 12 amino acids. Germline V CDR1 and CDR2: KGHSH, LQKENI. The junction had 5 bases not matched to a gene; V was cut back by 5 bases and J by 8 bases. A marrow graft followed busulfan-fludarabine conditioning, with cyclophosphamide on days +3 and +4. The data are from a study of T cells after posttransplantation cyclophosphamide. Libraries were prepared by immunoSEQ multiplex PCR; TCRdb keeps only in-frame clonotypes and omits some of them. The data hold some 4,300 clones, with 80% observed a single time. Study findings and constraints: Donor CD8+ memory clones often dominated recipient blood repertoires at later times.

The chain carries TRBV18 and TRBJ1-2; 7 nucleotides match TRBD1. The clonotype comes from a male patient between 45 and 60 years old who received an allogeneic stem cell transplant from a related donor and was CMV-positive. Some T cells may possibly be graft donor cells. Sequencing used PBMCs, obtained after allogeneic stem cell transplant with posttransplant cyclophosphamide. The chain's CDR3 is CASSRDSRGYTF. The CDR3 bases are TGTGCCAGCTCAAGGGACAGCCGAGGCTACACCTTC. Using reference TRBV18 and TRBJ1-2 for the parts outside the CDR3, the full variable domain is NAGVMQNPRHLVRRRGQEARLRCSPMKGHSHVYWYRQLPEEGLKFMVYLQKENIIDESGMPKERFSAEFPKEGPSILRIQQVVRGDSAAYFCASSRDSRGYTFGSGTRLTVV.